The clone carrying this T cell receptor (beta chain) was seen a handful of times. This sample stems from a study of OX40 agonist ivuxolimab in advanced cancers. Here immunoSEQ multiplex PCR was the method, and the copy in TCRdb shows in-frame clones only, minus some. The profile shows tens of thousands of clones, 85% to 90% of them singletons. The source material was CD4+ or CD8+ T cells sorted from blood, sampled in a trial of the OX40 agonist ivuxolimab. This sequence originates from an adult with an advanced solid tumor such as melanoma, head and neck, liver or kidney cancer.

CDR3 DNA sequence: TGCAGCGCTGATGTCGGACAGGGGGATGGCTACACCTTC. This gives the protein CSADVGQGDGYTF. V is TRBV29-1 and J is TRBJ1-2; TRBD1 matches at 10 bases. J lost 6 bases, V lost 7 bases, and 8 bases had no gene match. The germline V gene encodes CDR1 SQVTM and CDR2 ANQGSEA. The CDR3 sequence is 13 residues long.